The rows below give T cell receptor beta chains drawn from one sample of a study of PD-1 blockade in mismatch repair-deficient tumors. Profiled with immunoSEQ multiplex PCR; TCRdb holds only in-frame clones, not every one. There are roughly 16,000 clones in the sample; around 81% occur only once, and nearly 3.5% lies in the top ten. This specimen was PBMCs, taken 4 weeks after starting pembrolizumab. These receptors all stem from an adult with mismatch repair-deficient cancer. CDR3s include the opening cysteine and the closing phenylalanine or tryptophan.

j_call: TRBJ1-2; v_call: TRBV7-9; cdr3_aa: CASSSGDSAGYTF
j_call: TRBJ2-7; v_call: TRBV11-2; cdr3_aa: CASSSWLGREQYF
j_call: TRBJ2-7; v_call: TRBV7-6; cdr3_aa: CASSLGTQRGSYEQYF
j_call: TRBJ1-3; v_call: TRBV28; cdr3_aa: CASSSFGAAGNTIYF
j_call: TRBJ1-6; v_call: TRBV11-2; cdr3_aa: CASSSDTGYILHF
j_call: TRBJ2-1; v_call: TRBV7-3; cdr3_aa: CASSRLAGGDNEQFF
j_call: TRBJ1-1; v_call: TRBV7-9; cdr3_aa: CASSLLTGGNTEAFF
j_call: TRBJ2-7; v_call: TRBV9; cdr3_aa: CASSVGREWVGEQYF
j_call: TRBJ1-3; v_call: TRBV28; cdr3_aa: CASSLSQGWSGNTIYF
j_call: TRBJ2-7; v_call: TRBV9; cdr3_aa: CASSPGAPYEQYF
j_call: TRBJ1-5; v_call: TRBV10-3; cdr3_aa: CAISVGRTGGRQPQHF
j_call: TRBJ2-3; v_call: TRBV7-9; cdr3_aa: CASSPGLAGGFDTQYF
j_call: TRBJ2-3; v_call: TRBV15; cdr3_aa: CATSRGLAASTDTQYF
j_call: TRBJ1-6; v_call: TRBV2; cdr3_aa: CASSEEGPSSYNSPLHF
j_call: TRBJ1-2; v_call: TRBV7-9; cdr3_aa: CASSHGQDYGYTF
j_call: TRBJ1-4; v_call: TRBV28; cdr3_aa: CASSSWGGQGAETNEKLFF
j_call: TRBJ2-7; v_call: TRBV28; cdr3_aa: CASHSPLLGQRGNYEQYF
j_call: TRBJ1-5; v_call: TRBV7-9; cdr3_aa: CASSFAGNQPQHF
j_call: TRBJ2-7; v_call: TRBV6-5; cdr3_aa: CASSYQTSGVYEQYF
j_call: TRBJ2-1; v_call: TRBV19; cdr3_aa: CATLPRGRGHEQFF
j_call: TRBJ2-5; v_call: TRBV4-1; cdr3_aa: CASSQGQGRETQYF
j_call: TRBJ1-1; v_call: TRBV7-3; cdr3_aa: CASSLLPGQGAKHTEAFF
j_call: TRBJ2-7; v_call: TRBV7-9; cdr3_aa: CASSLTQGSLNEQYF
j_call: TRBJ2-2; v_call: TRBV7-3; cdr3_aa: CASSFLAGASTGELFF
j_call: TRBJ2-7; v_call: TRBV6-5; cdr3_aa: CASSYSAGQGAHEQYF
j_call: TRBJ2-3; v_call: TRBV5-1; cdr3_aa: CASSTGLAELTDTQYF
j_call: TRBJ1-2; v_call: TRBV30; cdr3_aa: CAWNVPTRTRRYTF
j_call: TRBJ2-2; v_call: TRBV19; cdr3_aa: CASNTPGQGTGELFF
j_call: TRBJ2-1; v_call: TRBV5-1; cdr3_aa: CASSFGTSSRNEQFF
j_call: TRBJ1-2; v_call: TRBV7-2; cdr3_aa: CASSLRGGELGYTF
j_call: TRBJ1-5; v_call: TRBV7-8; cdr3_aa: CASSDRVRDQPQHF
j_call: TRBJ2-1; v_call: TRBV9; cdr3_aa: CASSASGGFYNEQFF
j_call: TRBJ1-2; v_call: TRBV2; cdr3_aa: CASSTGRGYTF
j_call: TRBJ2-2; v_call: TRBV9; cdr3_aa: CASSVVRGLNTGELFF
j_call: TRBJ2-5; v_call: TRBV15; cdr3_aa: CATSTDRGPQETQYF